This T cell receptor (beta chain) was sequenced during a study of shared clonotypes between healthy human individuals. Study outcomes and limitations: For naive CD4 cells, around 5% of clonotypes were shared across several donors.

This CDR3 region has 15 residues. Germline V lookup: CDR1 SGHNT, CDR2 YENEEA. Trimming removed 1 base from V and 6 bases from J; junction bases left unmatched: 8. As concerns this clone: Its antigen is still unknown.

Replicate PCRs run on sorted subsets employed roughly 190 ng DNA, 30,000 to 35,000 T cell genomes. As handled by the study authors: ImmunoSEQ only sent back junction sequences with no quality scores, so filtering was done differently. Profiling relied on immunoSEQ multiplex PCR, and the TCRdb table lists in-frame clones only, not all of them. D and trimming come from the DNA, and the V and J calls and clone size come from that table. The data contain about 1 million clones, about 75% of them singletons. The chain is built from TRBV11-3 and TRBJ2-5; 7 nucleotides match TRBD1. The sample consisted of memory CD4+ T cells sorted from blood. Specified subset: CD45RA-negative fraction. This TCR was recovered from a man between 18 and 29 years old in good health. The CDR3 reads CASSLGGDREKTQYF. CDR3 bases: TGTGCCAGCAGCTTAGGAGGTGACAGGGAAAAGACCCAGTACTTC.